The sequence of this TCR beta chain was determined in a study of beta chain features in type 1 diabetes. Study context: Age, gender, cell numbers and subset yield matched between patients and controls. General study points: Significant though moderate, a shortening of TCRB CDR3s appeared in all four CD4+ subsets of Type 1 diabetes patients. The VDJ junctions of type 1 diabetes patients carried fewer insertions and more deletions.

The investigators reverse transcribed all of the isolated RNA, so they sequenced expressed TCRB transcripts. The table came from immunoSEQ multiplex PCR; TCRdb's copy has only in-frame clones and leaves some out. The sample lists 500,000 to 650,000 clones; 12% were seen once. The sample holds a few counts of this clone. As yet, its antigen is unknown. The junction had 5 bases not matched to a gene; V was cut back by 4 bases and J by 3 bases. Germline CDR1 SGHRS, CDR2 YFSETQ. This CDR3 contains 15 residues. Sequenced input: naive CD4+ T cells from blood. The source of this sequence is a man in his thirties or forties with type 1 diabetes. The rearrangement joins TRBV5-1 to TRBJ2-5; 11 bases line up with TRBD1. The CDR3 is CASSALGQGEETQYF. The CDR3 nucleotides are TGCGCCAGCAGCGCCTTGGGACAGGGGGAAGAGACCCAGTACTTC. Variable domain in full (rest from reference TRBV5-1 and TRBJ2-5): KAGVTQTPRYLIKTRGQQVTLSCSPISGHRSVSWYQQTPGQGLQFLFEYFSETQRNKGNFPGRFSGRQFSNSRSEMNVSTLELGDSALYLCASSALGQGEETQYFGPGTRLLVL.